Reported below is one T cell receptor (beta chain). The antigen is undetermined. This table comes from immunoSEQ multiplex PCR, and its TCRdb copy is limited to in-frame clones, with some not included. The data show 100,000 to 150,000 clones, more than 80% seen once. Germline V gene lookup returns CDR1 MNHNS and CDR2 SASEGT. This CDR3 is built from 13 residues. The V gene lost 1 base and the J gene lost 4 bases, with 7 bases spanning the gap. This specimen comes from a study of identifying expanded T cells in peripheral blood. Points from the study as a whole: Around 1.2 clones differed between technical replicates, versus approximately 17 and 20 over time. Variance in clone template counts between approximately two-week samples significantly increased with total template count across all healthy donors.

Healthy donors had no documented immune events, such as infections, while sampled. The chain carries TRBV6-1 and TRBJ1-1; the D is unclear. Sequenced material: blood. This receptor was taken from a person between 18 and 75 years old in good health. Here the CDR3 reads CASSEGKLTEAFF. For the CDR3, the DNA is TGTGCCAGCAGTGAAGGTAAACTCACTGAAGCTTTCTTT.